This T cell receptor (beta chain) appears in the sequencing data of a study of T-cell reconstitution after alpha-beta-depleted transplantation in children (dated by TCRdb to about 2016). With regard to the full study: Using TCR repertoire profiling, the study quantitatively followed how T-cell immune reconstitution unfolded in children after TCRalphabeta/CD19-depleted allogeneic hematopoietic cell transplantation. General conclusions and limits of the study: Apparently early alphabetaT-cell count recovery about two months after transplant reportedly relied on only several hundred rapidly expanded clones derived from non-depleted graft cells. Over subsequent months, a decline in hyperexpanded clone frequencies was noted, and after one year, T-cell counts and TCRbeta diversity were mostly ascribed to newly produced T cells. In some patients, the high TCRbeta diversity seen at day 60 was put down to recipient T cells and intrathymic progenitors that had survived conditioning.

The germline V gene specifies SGHRS as CDR1 and YFSETQ as CDR2. Including cysteine and phenylalanine, the CDR3 has 15 amino acids. Only CDR3 DNA is held: 45 bases, read in frame from base 1. Trimming accounts for 2 bases at V and 3 bases at J, while the number of junction bases matched to no gene is 7. The library was produced with PCR. The sequencing machine was an Illumina HiSeq 2500. TCR libraries were prepared with molecular barcoding, using unique molecular identifiers to normalize TCRbeta repertoire quantification. The public sequencing data were trimmed at Q25 with fastp and processed into clonotypes with MiXCR by TCRdb, which kept only in-frame beta chains. CDR3 protein sequences are deduplicated, and each keeps its most common genes and DNA. For this sample the table gives about 640,000 distinct CDR3 sequences, of which 10% to 15% were detected only once. The ten largest clones add up to about 2% of the sample.

Taken with the paper, the label for treatment or condition translates to: allogeneic hematopoietic cell transplantation with graft depleted of TCRalphabeta T cells and CD19 B cells. The transplant recipients were children given TCRalphabeta/CD19-depleted allogeneic hematopoietic cell grafts. As regards this clonotype: Its antigen specificity is not known. Per-base qualities were not stored, and no clone one base away is much larger.

The receptor was isolated from a male patient aged 10 to 17 who had a stem cell transplant for acute myeloid leukemia, so the T cells may come from the graft donor. The receptor chain draws on TRBV5-1 and TRBJ2-5; TRBD1 matches 7 bases in the middle. The sequencing used PBMCs, mostly from graft donor cells, collected 360 days after TCRalphabeta/CD19-depleted stem cell transplant. For the CDR3, the sequence is CASSFIGGLEETQYF. The sequenced DNA: TGCGCCAGCAGCTTTATAGGGGGCTTGGAAGAGACCCAGTACTTC.